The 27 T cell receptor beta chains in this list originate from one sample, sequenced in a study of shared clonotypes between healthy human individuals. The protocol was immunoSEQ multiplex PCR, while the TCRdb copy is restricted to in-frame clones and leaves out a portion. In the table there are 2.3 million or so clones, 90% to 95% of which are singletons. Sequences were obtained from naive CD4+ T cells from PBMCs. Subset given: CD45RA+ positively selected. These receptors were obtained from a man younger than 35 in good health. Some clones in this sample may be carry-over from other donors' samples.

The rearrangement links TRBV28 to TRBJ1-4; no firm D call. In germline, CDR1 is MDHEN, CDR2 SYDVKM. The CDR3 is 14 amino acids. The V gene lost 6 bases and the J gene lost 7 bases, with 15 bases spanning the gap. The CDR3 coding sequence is TGTGCCAGCAGGGTTTATGGGGTTGGTGAAAAACTGTTTTTT. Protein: CASRVYGVGEKLFF.

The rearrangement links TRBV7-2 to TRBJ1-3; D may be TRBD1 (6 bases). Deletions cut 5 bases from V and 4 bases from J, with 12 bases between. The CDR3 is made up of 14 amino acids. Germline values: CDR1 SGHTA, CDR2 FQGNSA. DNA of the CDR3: TGTGCCAGCAGCCACGAGGGGGTAGGAAACACCATATATTTT. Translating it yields CASSHEGVGNTIYF.

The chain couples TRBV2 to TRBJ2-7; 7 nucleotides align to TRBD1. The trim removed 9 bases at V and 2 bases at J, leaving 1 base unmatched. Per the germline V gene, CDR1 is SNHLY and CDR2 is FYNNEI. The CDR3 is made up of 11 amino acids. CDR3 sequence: CARGTAYEQYF. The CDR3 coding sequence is TGTGCCAGAGGGACAGCCTACGAGCAGTACTTC.

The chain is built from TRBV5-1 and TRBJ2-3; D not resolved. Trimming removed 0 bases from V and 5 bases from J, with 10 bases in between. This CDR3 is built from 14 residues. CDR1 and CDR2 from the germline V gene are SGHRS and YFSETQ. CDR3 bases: TGCGCCAGCAGCTTGGACACCTCGGGAGATACGCAGTATTTT. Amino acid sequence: CASSLDTSGDTQYF.

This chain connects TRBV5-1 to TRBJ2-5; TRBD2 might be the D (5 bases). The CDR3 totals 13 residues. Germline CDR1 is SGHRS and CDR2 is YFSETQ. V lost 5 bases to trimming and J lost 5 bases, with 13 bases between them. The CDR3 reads CASRAGPSETQYF. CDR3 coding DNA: TGCGCCAGCAGGGCGGGTCCTTCGGAGACCCAGTACTTC.

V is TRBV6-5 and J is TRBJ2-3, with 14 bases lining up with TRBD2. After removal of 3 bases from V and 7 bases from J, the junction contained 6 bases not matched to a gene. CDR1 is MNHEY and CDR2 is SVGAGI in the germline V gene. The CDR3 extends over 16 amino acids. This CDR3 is CASSYLGTSGSHTQYF. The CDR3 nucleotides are TGTGCCAGCAGTTATCTAGGGACTAGCGGGAGTCATACGCAGTATTTT.

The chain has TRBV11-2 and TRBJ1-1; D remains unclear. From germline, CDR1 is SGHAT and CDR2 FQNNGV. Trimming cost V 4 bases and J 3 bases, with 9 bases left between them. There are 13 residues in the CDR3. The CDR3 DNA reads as TGTGCCAGCAGCTCCGGGTCTTACACTGAAGCTTTCTTT. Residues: CASSSGSYTEAFF. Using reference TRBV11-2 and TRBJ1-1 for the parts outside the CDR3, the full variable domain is EAGVAQSPRYKIIEKRQSVAFWCNPISGHATLYWYQQILGQGPKLLIQFQNNGVVDDSQLPKDRFSAERLKGVDSTLKIQPAKLEDSAVYLCASSSGSYTEAFFGQGTRLTVV.

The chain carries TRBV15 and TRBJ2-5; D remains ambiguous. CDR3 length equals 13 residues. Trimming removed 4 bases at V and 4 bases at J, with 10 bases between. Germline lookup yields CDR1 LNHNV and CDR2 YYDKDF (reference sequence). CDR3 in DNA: TGTGCCACCAGCATGGTGCGCCCAGAGACCCAGTACTTC. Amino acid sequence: CATSMVRPETQYF.

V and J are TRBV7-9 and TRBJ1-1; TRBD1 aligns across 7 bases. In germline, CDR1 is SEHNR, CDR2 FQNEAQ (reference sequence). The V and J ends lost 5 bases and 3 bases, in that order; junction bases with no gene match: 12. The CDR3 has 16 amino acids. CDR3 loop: CASSPGEGAVDTEAFF. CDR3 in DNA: TGTGCCAGCAGCCCTGGCGAGGGGGCTGTGGACACTGAAGCTTTCTTT.

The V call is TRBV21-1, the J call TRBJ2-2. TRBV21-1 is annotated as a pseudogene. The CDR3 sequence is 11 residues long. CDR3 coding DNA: TGTGCCAGCAGAAGCACCGGGGAGCTGTTTTTT. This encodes CASRSTGELFF.

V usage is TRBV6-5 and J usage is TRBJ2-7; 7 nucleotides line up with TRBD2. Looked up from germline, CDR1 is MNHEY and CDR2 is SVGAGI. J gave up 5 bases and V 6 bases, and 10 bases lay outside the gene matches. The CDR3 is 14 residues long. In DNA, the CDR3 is TGTGCCAGCAGAGAGTTGACTAGCCGGCACGAGCAGTACTTC. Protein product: CASRELTSRHEQYF.

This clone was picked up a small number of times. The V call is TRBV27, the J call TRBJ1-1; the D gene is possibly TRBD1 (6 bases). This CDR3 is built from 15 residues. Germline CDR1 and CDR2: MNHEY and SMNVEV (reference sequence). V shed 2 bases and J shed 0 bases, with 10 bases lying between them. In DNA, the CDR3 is TGTGCCAGCAGTTTAAGAGGACAGATGAACACTGAAGCTTTCTTT. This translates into CASSLRGQMNTEAFF.

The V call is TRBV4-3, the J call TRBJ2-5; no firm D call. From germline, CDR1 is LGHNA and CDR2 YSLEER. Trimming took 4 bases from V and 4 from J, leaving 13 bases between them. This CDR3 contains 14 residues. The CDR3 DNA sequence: TGCGCCAGCAGCCCATTAGTCGCCGGAGAGACCCAGTACTTC. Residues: CASSPLVAGETQYF.

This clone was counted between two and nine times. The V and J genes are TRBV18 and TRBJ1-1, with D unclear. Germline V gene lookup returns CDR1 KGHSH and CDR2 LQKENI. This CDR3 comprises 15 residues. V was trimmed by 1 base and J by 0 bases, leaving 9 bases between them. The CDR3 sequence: CASSPRGVVNTEAFF. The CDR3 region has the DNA TGTGCCAGCTCACCACGCGGAGTCGTGAACACTGAAGCTTTCTTT.

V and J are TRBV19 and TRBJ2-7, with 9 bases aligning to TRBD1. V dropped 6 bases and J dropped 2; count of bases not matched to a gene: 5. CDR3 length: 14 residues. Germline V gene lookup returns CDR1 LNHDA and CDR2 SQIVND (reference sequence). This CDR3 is CASREGTGPYEQYF. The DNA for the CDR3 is TGTGCCAGTAGAGAGGGGACAGGGCCCTACGAGCAGTACTTC.

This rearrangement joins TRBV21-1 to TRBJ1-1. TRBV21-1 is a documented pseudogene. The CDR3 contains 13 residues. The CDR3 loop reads CASIPTRGRKAFF. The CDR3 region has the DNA TGTGCCAGCATCCCCACCAGAGGCAGAAAAGCTTTCTTT.

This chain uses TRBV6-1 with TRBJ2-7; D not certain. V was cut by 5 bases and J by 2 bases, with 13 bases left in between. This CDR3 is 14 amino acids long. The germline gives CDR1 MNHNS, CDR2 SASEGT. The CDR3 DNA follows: TGTGCCAGCAGTAGAGGATTACAGCCCTACGAGCAGTACTTC. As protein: CASSRGLQPYEQYF.

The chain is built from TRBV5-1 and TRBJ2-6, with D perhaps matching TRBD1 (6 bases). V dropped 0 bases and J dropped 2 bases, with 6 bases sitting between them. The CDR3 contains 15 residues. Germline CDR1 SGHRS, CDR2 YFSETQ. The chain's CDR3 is CASSLGQAGANVLTF. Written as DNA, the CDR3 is TGCGCCAGCAGCTTGGGACAGGCTGGGGCCAACGTCCTGACTTTC. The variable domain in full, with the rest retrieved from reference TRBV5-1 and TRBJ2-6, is KAGVTQTPRYLIKTRGQQVTLSCSPISGHRSVSWYQQTPGQGLQFLFEYFSETQRNKGNFPGRFSGRQFSNSRSEMNVSTLELGDSALYLCASSLGQAGANVLTFGAGSRLTVL.

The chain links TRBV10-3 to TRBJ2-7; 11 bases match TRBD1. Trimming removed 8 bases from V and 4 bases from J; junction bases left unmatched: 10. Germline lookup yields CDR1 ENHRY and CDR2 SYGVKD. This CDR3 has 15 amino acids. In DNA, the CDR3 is TGTGCCATCCGCTCCCCGGGACAGGGGGATTACGAGCAGTACTTC. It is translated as CAIRSPGQGDYEQYF.

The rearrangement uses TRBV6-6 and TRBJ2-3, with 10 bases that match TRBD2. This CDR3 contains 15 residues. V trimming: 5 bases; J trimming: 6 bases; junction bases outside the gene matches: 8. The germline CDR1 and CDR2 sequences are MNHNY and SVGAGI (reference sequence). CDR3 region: CASSPPSGSPDTQYF. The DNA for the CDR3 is TGTGCCAGCAGTCCACCTAGCGGGAGTCCGGATACGCAGTATTTT.

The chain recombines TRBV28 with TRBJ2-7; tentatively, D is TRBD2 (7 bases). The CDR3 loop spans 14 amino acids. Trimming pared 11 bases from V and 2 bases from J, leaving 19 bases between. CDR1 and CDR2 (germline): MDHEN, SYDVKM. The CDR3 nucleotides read TGTGCCTGCAAAAAGGGGGGGGTGCCCTACGAGCAGTACTTC. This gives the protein CACKKGGVPYEQYF. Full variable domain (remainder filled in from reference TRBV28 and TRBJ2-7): DVKVTQSSRYLVKRTGEKVFLECVQDMDHENMFWYRQDPGLGLRLIYFSYDVKMKEKGDIPEGYSVSREKKERFSLILESASTNQTSMYLCACKKGGVPYEQYFGPGTRLTVT.

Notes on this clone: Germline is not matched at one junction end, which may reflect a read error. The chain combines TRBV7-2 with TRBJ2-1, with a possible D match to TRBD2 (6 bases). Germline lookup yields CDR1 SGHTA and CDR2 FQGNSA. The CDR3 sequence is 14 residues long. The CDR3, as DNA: TGTGCCAGCAGCGTAGCTTTGCGGGGCAATGAGCAGTTCTTC. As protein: CASSVALRGNEQFF.

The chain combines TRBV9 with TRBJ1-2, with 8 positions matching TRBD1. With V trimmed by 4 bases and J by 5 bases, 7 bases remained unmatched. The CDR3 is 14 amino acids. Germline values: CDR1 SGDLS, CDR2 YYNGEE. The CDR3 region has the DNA TGTGCCAGCAGCTCGCACCGGACAGGGTATGGCTACACCTTC. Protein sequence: CASSSHRTGYGYTF.

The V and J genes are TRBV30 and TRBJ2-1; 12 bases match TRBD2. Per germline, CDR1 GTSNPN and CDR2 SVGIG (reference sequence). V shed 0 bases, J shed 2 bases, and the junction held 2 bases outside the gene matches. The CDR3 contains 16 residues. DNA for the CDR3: TGTGCCTGGAGTGTGACTAGCGGGAGCCCCTACAATGAGCAGTTCTTC. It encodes CAWSVTSGSPYNEQFF.

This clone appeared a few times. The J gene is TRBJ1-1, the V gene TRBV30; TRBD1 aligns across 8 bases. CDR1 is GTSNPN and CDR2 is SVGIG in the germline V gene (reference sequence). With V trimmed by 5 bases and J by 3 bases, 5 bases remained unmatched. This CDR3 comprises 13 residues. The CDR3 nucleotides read TGTGCCTGGGACAACAGGGGGTACACTGAAGCTTTCTTT. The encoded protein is CAWDNRGYTEAFF.

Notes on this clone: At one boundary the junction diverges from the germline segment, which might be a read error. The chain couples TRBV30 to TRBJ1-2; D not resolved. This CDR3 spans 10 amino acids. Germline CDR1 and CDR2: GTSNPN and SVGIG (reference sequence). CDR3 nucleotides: TGTGCTTGGAGGGTGGTTAGCTACACCTTC. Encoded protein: CAWRVVSYTF.

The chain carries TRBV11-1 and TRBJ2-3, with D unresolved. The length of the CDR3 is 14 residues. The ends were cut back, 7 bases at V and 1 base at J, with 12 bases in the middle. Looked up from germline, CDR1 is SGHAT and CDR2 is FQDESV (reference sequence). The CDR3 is CASTSGGGTDTQYF. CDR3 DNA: TGTGCCAGCACCTCGGGTGGGGGCACAGATACGCAGTATTTT.